The present T cell receptor (beta chain) was sequenced within a study of sequential checkpoint blockade in melanoma. Turning to the study itself: DNA from 91 pretreatment tumor samples underwent TCRβ immunosequencing. Matched biopsies came pretreatment and at week 13 for approximately 20 patients.

This clone was recorded a few times. The method was immunoSEQ multiplex PCR; TCRdb's version includes in-frame clones alone and lacks a portion of them. The repertoire holds 4,500 to 6,000 clones, with approximately 35% as singletons. The CDR3 totals 15 residues. V shed 2 bases and J shed 8 bases, with 17 bases lying between them. Germline CDR1 reads SGDLS; CDR2 reads YYNGEE. Indicated treatment: randomized to nivolumab then ipilimumab (arm A) or the reverse (arm B). None of the patients previously received DNA-damaging chemotherapy. The receptor was derived from a human donor with melanoma. The sequencing here drew on tumor tissue (inferred from file names), taken from a patient given nivolumab and ipilimumab in sequence. This chain links TRBV9 with TRBJ2-1; D gene unclear. This CDR3 is CASSVSPKAGHEQFF. CDR3 bases: TGTGCCAGCAGCGTCTCACCCAAGGCCGGCCATGAGCAGTTCTTC.